This section outlines one T cell receptor (beta chain) sequence together with its context. No cognate antigen has been identified for it. Per-base qualities were not stored, and no clone one base away is much larger. The cohort comprised 670 or so healthy bone marrow donors. Cohort members were all nominally healthy when sampled, although unrecorded immune exposures were likely present. The donor was CMV seronegative and belonged to the group of over 300 seronegative cohort members. A peripheral blood sample was collected from each donor, and TCR beta sequencing was performed on peripheral blood mononuclear cells. Genomic DNA extraction from the blood cell samples was performed with the Qiagen DNeasy Blood Extraction Kit. The library was made by the immunoSEQ multiplex PCR assay. For the multiplex PCR, a mixture combining 60 forward primers for TCR Vbeta segments and 13 reverse primers for TCR Jbeta segments was used. The CDR3 region of rearranged TCR beta genes was amplified from genomic DNA by a multiplex PCR assay. On the Illumina HiSeq System, the amplified TCR beta libraries were sequenced as 87-base-pair reads. The published analysis was carried out like this. A later analysis tallied roughly 80 million unique TCR beta chains across the 600 to 700 repertoires, and approximately 9.9 million of those chains were shared by two or more donors. To remove PCR and sequencing errors, raw reads were error-corrected and collapsed into unique sequences using a nearest-neighbor algorithm that merged closely related sequences. CDR3 sequences were aligned to IMGT reference sequences to assign V, D and J gene segments. For a sequence to be retained, a match of at least six nucleotides to both a V gene segment and a J gene segment was required. A rearrangement was called productive if the CDR3 had no stop codons and remained in frame with V and J, and every other rearrangement was called non-productive. CDR3 was defined by IMGT convention, running from the second conserved V-encoded cysteine to the conserved J-encoded phenylalanine. In an earlier analysis of 550 to 650 of the donors, sequences lacking an unambiguous match to a single V gene segment were excluded. In an earlier analysis of almost 600 of the donors, a V segment was called functional when productive rearrangements were above 56.7%, and segregating when the standard deviation between donors exceeded 5%. A statistical classification framework was developed to diagnose cytomegalovirus status using the catalog of TCR beta chain sequences. In a later analysis, TCR nucleotide sequences were compared against IMGT/GENE-DB human TR gene sequences so that V and J genes could be assigned. A later analysis assigned CDR3 sequences and most-parsimonious VDJ recombination scenarios with the TCRdist pipeline. In a later analysis, each TCR beta chain was defined by its CDR3 amino acid sequence together with its V-gene family, and reads without a unique V-gene family were excluded. In a later analysis, several hundred highly shared, low-generation-probability nucleotide sequences were removed to address suspected cross-contamination and a sequencing artifact. For each public chain, a later analysis derived a clonal expansion index from normalized ranks of inferred template counts within each repertoire. A later analysis computed generation probabilities with a VDJ recombination model fitted to out-of-frame rearrangements, and checked the results against IGoR. In a later analysis, hypergeometric tests were used to score TCR-TCR, TCR-HLA and TCR-CMV co-occurrence, with a repertoire-size bias correction applied to TCR pairs. A later analysis estimated false discovery rates by permuting HLA or CMV assignments 20 times. In a later analysis, co-occurring TCRs were grouped using DBSCAN, and TCRdist sequence similarity was added for clustering within HLA-allele-positive subsets. Repertoires with fewer than 30,000 or more than 120,000 public chains were left out of co-occurrence clustering, as were about 5 repertoires with anomalous nucleotide sharing. Here the immuneACCESS table is served through TCRdb, limited to in-frame sequences with V and J called. Missing clones are a known gap in these copies; in checked studies unresolved V genes cover under half, and the rest lacks a known reason. V, J and clone size are those of that table, while D and trimming were read from the DNA. Counted in this sample were 160,000 or so clones; roughly 90% of them appeared once. Just under 2% of the sample goes to the ten largest clones.

The germline V gene sets CDR1 to SGHVS and CDR2 to FNYEAQ. The CDR3 contains 13 residues, cysteine and phenylalanine counted. Here the CDR3 DNA is all that survives: 39 bases in frame from base 1. V is pared back by 4 bases and J by 0 bases, with 7 bases lying between the germline termini. The sample comes from a study of cytomegalovirus exposure and HLA in healthy donors (TCRdb year 2017). Study-level background: According to an earlier analysis of 550 to 750 of the donors, about 179 million T cells yielded 90 million to 140 million unique TCR beta sequences and less than 300 Gb of sequence data. High-throughput TCR immunosequencing, statistical association of individual TCRs with disease status, and machine learning were combined to predict cytomegalovirus infection status. Donor age, sex, ethnicity and CMV serostatus were compiled together with the repertoire data. The study aimed to test whether cataloging public T cell receptors could reveal signatures of past pathogen exposure. HLA typing included class I and class II loci at four-digit resolution. Of the roughly 410 genotyped donors, 75% to 85% were placed in the genetic ancestry cluster associated with self-reported Caucasian donors. An earlier analysis of around 540 of the donors applied high-throughput TCR beta sequencing to assess whether each TCR beta V gene segment acted as functional or pseudogenic. A later analysis re-examined previously published TCR beta repertoires from 610 or so donors and added high-resolution HLA genotyping to investigate patterns of TCR occurrence. Using immunosequencing, the study profiled T cell repertoires from about 620 subjects and related those repertoires to cytomegalovirus serostatus. A handful of DR-DQ haplotypes were handled as single units for association and clustering because linkage in the cohort was strong. Along with the roughly 670-subject first cohort, a separate validation cohort of approximately 110 different subjects was used. The later analysis used no new phenotypic data to find candidate immune exposures, relying instead on TCR beta sequences and their occurrence across donors. All discovery cohort repertoires had been generated using a single sequencing platform. An early release that covered more than 550 HLA-typed donors contained 300 to 350 gigabases of sequencing data and 70 million to 100 million unique TCR sequences. Typing coverage varied by locus: roughly 620-630 donors for A, B, C, DRB1 and DQB1; approximately 500 for DQA1; more than 600 for DPA1; roughly 470 for DPB1. On average, roughly 240,000 unique TCR beta nucleotide sequences were sequenced per donor among a few hundred genotyped donors of the cohort, with 15% to 20% of those sequences being non-productive. Genome-wide SNP genotypes for about three fifths of the 666 donors were used in a later genetic analysis, which treated that subset as a discovery cohort. What the work shows at the level of the full study, not this receptor alone: The classifier was reported to diagnose cytomegalovirus status with high specificity and sensitivity in both the original and validation cohorts. A later analysis found that most CMV-associated TCR beta chains appeared HLA-restricted, with HLA associations seemingly driven largely by CMV exposure. Immune exposure information for the cohort was limited to CMV serostatus. Broadly in line with IMGT annotations, most TCR beta V segments showed up in productive rearrangements about 87% or about 30% of the time in an earlier analysis of around 600 of the donors. The study listed 150 to 200 TCR beta chains as associated with cytomegalovirus. In this cohort, only TCR beta chains were sequenced, and detectable features were limited by the absence of alpha or paired-chain data. Linkage disequilibrium might explain the correlated functional status among segregating V segments, but an unknown experimental factor could not be ruled out. According to the authors, the approach could potentially be generalized to other disease states and immunological phenotypes. According to a later genetic analysis, donors in an Asian-associated ancestry cluster had fewer N-insertions in productive TCRs than the approximately 650-donor mean. Because some donors lacked HLA typing at each locus, the association tests relied only on the typed subset. According to a later analysis, parvovirus B19, influenza, CMV and Epstein-Barr virus appeared linked to several top co-occurrence clusters. A later analysis found that HLA-associated TCR beta chains were more clonally expanded and had lower generation probabilities than equally common non-associated chains. The 87-base-pair reads could not distinguish some IMGT-functional V segments, including TRBV6-2 and TRBV6-3, so those segments were excluded. V-gene and J-gene trimming of TCR beta chains was associated with a missense DCLRE1C variant in a later genetic analysis, and the association was replicated in an independent cohort. A further reported finding was that TCR beta sequences accurately predicted the HLA-A and HLA-B alleles for most subjects in the first cohort. Strong co-occurrence of HLA alleles, especially DR and DQ, made assigning TCR associations to individual alleles difficult. The earlier analysis of 450 to 700 of the donors excluded roughly 16 rarely observed V segments, including chromosome 9 orphons, because counts were too low. At a false discovery rate of 0.05, a later analysis linked some 17,000 TCR beta sequences to specific HLA alleles. Presence/absence analyses assumed roughly uniform sequencing depth across donors, an assumption that may not hold. In vitro tests confirmed that a few of the cytomegalovirus-associated TCR beta chains recognize cytomegalovirus antigens. A group of highly shared sequence variants was considered likely to be a technical artifact of the sequencing pipeline. Most TCR sequences were seen in very few donors, while some public TCRs were found in many individuals. In a later analysis, TCR association rates were found to vary across HLA loci, with the most associated TCRs seen for DRB1 alleles and the fewest for HLA-C alleles.

The TCR comes from a woman under 30 in good health and CMV-seronegative. Sequenced material: PBMCs. The sequence joins TRBV7-6 to TRBJ2-7; TRBD1 is a possible D gene, resting on 5 matching bases. In nucleotide form, the sequence is TGTGCCAGCAGCTCGGACACCTCCTACGAGCAGTACTTC. It specifies CASSSDTSYEQYF.